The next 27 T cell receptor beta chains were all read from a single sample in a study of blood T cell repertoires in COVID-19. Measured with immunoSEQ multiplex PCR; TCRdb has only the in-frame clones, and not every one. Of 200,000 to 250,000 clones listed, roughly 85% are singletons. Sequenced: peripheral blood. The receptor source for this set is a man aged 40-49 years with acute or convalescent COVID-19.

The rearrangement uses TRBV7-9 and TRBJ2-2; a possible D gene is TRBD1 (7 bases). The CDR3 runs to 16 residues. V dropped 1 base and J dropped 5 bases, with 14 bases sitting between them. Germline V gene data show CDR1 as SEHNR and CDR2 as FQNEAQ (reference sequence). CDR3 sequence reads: CASSLGGGGRTGELFF. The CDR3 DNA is TGTGCCAGCAGCTTAGGAGGAGGGGGCAGGACCGGGGAGCTGTTTTTT. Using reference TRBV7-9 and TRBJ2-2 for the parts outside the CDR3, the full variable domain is DTGVSQNPRHKITKRGQNVTFRCDPISEHNRLYWYRQTLGQGPEFLTYFQNEAQLEKSRLLSDRFSAERPKGSFSTLEIQRTEQGDSAMYLCASSLGGGGRTGELFFGEGSRLTVL.

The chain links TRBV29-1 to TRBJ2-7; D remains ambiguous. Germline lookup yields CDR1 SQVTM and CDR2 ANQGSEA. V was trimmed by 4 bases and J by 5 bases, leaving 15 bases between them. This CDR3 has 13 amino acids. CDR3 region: CSVVGDSWDEQYF. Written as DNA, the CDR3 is TGCAGCGTTGTAGGTGACTCCTGGGACGAGCAGTACTTC.

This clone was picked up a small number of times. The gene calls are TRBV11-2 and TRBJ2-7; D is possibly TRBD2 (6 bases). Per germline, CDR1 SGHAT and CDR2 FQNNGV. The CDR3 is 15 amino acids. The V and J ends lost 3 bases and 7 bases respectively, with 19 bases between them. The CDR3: CASSLYVGPGSEQYF. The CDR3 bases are TGTGCCAGCAGCTTGTATGTAGGGCCCGGGAGTGAGCAGTACTTC. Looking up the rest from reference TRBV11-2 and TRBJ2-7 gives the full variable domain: EAGVAQSPRYKIIEKRQSVAFWCNPISGHATLYWYQQILGQGPKLLIQFQNNGVVDDSQLPKDRFSAERLKGVDSTLKIQPAKLEDSAVYLCASSLYVGPGSEQYFGPGTRLTVT.

The CDR3 here is CASTGQEAFF. CDR3 coding DNA: TGTGCCAGTACCGGACAGGAAGCTTTCTTT. This chain links TRBV19 with TRBJ1-1; D is perhaps TRBD1 (6 bases). In germline, CDR1 is LNHDA, CDR2 SQIVND (reference sequence). Trimming shortened V by 7 bases and J by 8 bases, and 8 bases separated the two germline ends. This CDR3 region has 10 residues.

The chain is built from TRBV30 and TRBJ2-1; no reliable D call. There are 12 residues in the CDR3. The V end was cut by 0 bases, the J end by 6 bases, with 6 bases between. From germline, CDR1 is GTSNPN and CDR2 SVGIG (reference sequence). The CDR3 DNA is TGTGCCTGGAGTGTACTAACCAATGAGCAGTTCTTC. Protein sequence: CAWSVLTNEQFF.

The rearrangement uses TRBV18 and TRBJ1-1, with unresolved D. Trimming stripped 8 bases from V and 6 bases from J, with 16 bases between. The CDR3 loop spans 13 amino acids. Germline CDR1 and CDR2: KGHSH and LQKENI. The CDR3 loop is CASHQGLRSEAFF. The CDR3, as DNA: TGTGCCAGCCACCAAGGACTGAGGTCTGAAGCTTTCTTT.

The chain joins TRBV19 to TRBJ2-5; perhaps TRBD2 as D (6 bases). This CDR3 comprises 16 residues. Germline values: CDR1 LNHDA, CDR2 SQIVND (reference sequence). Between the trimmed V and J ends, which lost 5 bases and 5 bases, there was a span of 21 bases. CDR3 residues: CASSPRESPKVETQYF. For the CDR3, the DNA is TGTGCCAGTAGTCCTCGGGAGAGTCCCAAAGTCGAGACCCAGTACTTC.

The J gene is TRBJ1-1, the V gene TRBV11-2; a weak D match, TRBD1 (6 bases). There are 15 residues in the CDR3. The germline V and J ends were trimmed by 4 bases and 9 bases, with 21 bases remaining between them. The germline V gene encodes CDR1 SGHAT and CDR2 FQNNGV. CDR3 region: CASSSLDEGGGKAFF. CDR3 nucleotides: TGTGCCAGCAGCTCCCTAGATGAGGGGGGGGGCAAAGCTTTCTTT.

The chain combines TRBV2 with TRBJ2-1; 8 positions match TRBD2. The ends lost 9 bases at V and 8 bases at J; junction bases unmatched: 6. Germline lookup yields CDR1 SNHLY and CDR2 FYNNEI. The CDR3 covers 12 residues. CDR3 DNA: TGTGCCAGTGTCCGGGAGGGCGATGAGCAGTTCTTC. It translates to CASVREGDEQFF.

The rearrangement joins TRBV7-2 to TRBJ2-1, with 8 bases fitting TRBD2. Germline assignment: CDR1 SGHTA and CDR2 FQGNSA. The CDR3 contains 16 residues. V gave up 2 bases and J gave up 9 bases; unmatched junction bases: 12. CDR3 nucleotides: TGTGCCAGCAGCTTAATTGCCGGGGGGGCCCTCGGTGAGCAGTTCTTC. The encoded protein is CASSLIAGGALGEQFF.

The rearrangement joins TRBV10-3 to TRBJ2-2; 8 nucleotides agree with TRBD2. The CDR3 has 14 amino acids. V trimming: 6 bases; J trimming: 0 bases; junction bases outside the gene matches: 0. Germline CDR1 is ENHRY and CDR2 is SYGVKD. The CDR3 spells CAIRAGANTGELFF. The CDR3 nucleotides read TGTGCCATCAGAGCGGGGGCGAACACCGGGGAGCTGTTTTTT.

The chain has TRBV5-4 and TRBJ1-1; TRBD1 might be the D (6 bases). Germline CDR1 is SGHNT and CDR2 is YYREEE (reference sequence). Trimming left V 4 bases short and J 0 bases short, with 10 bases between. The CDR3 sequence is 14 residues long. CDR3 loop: CASSPTGLNTEAFF. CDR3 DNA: TGTGCCAGCAGCCCGACAGGATTGAACACTGAAGCTTTCTTT.

The DNA of the CDR3 is TGTGCCAGCAGCCCTCAGGCCTACGAGCAGTACTTC. Encoded protein: CASSPQAYEQYF. The rearrangement uses TRBV7-8 and TRBJ2-7; D is ambiguous. V was trimmed by 5 bases and J by 2 bases, leaving 7 bases between them. CDR1 SGHVS and CDR2 FQNEAQ come from the germline V gene. The CDR3 extends over 12 amino acids.

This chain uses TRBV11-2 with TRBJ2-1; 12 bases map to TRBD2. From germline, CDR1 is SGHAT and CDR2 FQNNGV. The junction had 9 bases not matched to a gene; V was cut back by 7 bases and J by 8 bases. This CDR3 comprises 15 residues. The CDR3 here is CASNRLAGGFDEQFF. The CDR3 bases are TGTGCCAGCAACCGCCTAGCGGGGGGGTTCGATGAGCAGTTCTTC. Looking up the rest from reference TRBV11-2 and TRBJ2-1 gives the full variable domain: EAGVAQSPRYKIIEKRQSVAFWCNPISGHATLYWYQQILGQGPKLLIQFQNNGVVDDSQLPKDRFSAERLKGVDSTLKIQPAKLEDSAVYLCASNRLAGGFDEQFFGPGTRLTVL.

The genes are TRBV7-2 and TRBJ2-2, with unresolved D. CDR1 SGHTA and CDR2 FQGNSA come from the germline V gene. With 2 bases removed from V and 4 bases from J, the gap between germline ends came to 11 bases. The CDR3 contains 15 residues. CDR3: CASSLNSPGTGELFF. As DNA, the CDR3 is TGTGCCAGCAGCTTAAATAGTCCGGGCACCGGGGAGCTGTTTTTT.

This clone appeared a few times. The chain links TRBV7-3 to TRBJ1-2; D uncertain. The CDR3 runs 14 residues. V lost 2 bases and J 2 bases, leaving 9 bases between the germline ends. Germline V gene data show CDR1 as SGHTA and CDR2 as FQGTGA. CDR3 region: CASSLGTGNYGYTF. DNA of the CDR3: TGTGCCAGCAGCTTAGGAACGGGGAACTATGGCTACACCTTC. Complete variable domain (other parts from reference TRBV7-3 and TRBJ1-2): GAGVSQTPSNKVTEKGKYVELRCDPISGHTALYWYRQSLGQGPEFLIYFQGTGAADDSGLPNDRFFAVRPEGSVSTLKIQRTERGDSAVYLCASSLGTGNYGYTFGSGTRLTVV.

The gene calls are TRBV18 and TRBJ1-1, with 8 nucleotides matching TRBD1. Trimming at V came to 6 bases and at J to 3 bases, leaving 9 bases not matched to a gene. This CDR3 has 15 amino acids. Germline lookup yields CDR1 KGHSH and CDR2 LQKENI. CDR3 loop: CASSPRGQGDTEAFF. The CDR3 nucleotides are TGTGCCAGCTCGCCTAGAGGACAGGGAGACACTGAAGCTTTCTTT.

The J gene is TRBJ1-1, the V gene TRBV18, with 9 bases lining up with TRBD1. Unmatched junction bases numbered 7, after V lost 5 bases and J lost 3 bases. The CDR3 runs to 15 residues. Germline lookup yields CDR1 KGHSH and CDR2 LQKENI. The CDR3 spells CASSNRDRADTEAFF. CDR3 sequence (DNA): TGTGCCAGCTCAAACCGGGACAGGGCTGACACTGAAGCTTTCTTT.

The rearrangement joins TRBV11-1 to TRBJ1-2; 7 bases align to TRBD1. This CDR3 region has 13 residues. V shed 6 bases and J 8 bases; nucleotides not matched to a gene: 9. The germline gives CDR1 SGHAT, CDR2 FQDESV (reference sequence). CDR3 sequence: CASSLGQDRGYTF. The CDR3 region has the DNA TGTGCCAGCAGTCTCGGACAGGATCGGGGCTACACCTTC.

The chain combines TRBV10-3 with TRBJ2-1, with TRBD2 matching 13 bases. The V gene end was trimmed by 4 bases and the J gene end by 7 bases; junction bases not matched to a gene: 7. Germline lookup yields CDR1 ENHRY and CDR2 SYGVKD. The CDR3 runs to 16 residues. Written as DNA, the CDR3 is TGTGCCATCAGTGTGGAAGGGACTAGCGGGGCGAATGAGCAGTTCTTC. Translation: CAISVEGTSGANEQFF.

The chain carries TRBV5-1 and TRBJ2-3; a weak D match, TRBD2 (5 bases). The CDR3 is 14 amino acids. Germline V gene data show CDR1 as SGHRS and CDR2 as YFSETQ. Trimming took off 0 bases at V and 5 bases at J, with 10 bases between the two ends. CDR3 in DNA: TGCGCCAGCAGCTTGGCCTCGAGGGTAGATACGCAGTATTTT. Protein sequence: CASSLASRVDTQYF.

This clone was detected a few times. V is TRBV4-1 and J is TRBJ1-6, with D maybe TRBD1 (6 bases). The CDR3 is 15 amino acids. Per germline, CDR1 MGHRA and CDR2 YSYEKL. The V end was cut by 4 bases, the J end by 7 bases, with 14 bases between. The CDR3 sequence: CASSLHRDNNSPLHF. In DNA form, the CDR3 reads TGCGCCAGCAGCCTCCACCGGGACAACAATTCACCCCTCCACTTT.

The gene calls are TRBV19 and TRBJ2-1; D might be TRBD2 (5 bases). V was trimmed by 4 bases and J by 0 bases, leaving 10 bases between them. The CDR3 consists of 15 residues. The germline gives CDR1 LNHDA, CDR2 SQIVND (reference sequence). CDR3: CASSSRGSSYNEQFF. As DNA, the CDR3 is TGTGCCAGTAGTAGCCGGGGTAGCTCCTACAATGAGCAGTTCTTC.

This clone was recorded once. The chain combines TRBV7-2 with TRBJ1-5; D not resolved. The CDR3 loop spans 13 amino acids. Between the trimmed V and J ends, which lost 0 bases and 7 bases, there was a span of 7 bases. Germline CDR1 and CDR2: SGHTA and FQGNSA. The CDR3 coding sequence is TGTGCCAGCAGCTTAGCCTCGAGCCAGCCCCAGCATTTT. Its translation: CASSLASSQPQHF.

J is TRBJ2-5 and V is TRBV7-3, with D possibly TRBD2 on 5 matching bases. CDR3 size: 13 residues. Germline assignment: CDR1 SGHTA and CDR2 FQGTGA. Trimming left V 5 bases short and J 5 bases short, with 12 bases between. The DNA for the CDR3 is TGTGCCAGCAGCCTTAACCCGGGGGAGACCCAGTACTTC. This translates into CASSLNPGETQYF.

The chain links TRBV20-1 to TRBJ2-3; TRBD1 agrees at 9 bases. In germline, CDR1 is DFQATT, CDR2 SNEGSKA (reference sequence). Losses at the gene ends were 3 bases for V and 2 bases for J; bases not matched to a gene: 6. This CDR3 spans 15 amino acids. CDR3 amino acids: CSASALQGATDTQYF. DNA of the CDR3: TGCAGTGCTAGTGCACTACAGGGGGCCACAGATACGCAGTATTTT.

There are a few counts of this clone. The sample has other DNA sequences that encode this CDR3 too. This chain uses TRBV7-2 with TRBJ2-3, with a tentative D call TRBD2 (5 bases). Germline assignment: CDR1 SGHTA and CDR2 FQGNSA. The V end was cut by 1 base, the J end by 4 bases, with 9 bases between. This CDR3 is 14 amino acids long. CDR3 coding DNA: TGTGCCAGCAGCTTAGGGCTAGCCCCAGATACGCAGTATTTT. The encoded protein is CASSLGLAPDTQYF.